The rows below give T cell receptor beta chains drawn from one sample of a study of identifying expanded T cells in peripheral blood. The assay was immunoSEQ multiplex PCR, and TCRdb's table has in-frame clones only and misses some. Of 70,000 to 95,000 clones listed, 88% are singletons. The specimen was blood. The receptors were sampled from a person between 18 and 75 years old in good health. The CDR3 runs from the conserved cysteine through the conserved F or W. Each record gives: D gene, J gene, clone size, V gene, CDR3 DNA, CDR3 protein. The D gene is left open where the match is weak. Some rows mark clone size as missing; the rest say once, few, many or name a class of expanded clone.

>.|TRBJ2-1|.|TRBV27
TGTGCCAGCAACCGGCCCGGTGGTGAGCAGTTCTTC
CASNRPGGEQFF
>.|TRBJ2-7|.|TRBV18
TGTGCCAGCTCACTCAAGCGTTACGAGCAGTACTTC
CASSLKRYEQYF
>.|TRBJ2-7|.|TRBV2
TGTGCCAGCAGTGAAATAAGGGATGGGCCCTACGAGCAGTACTTC
CASSEIRDGPYEQYF
>TRBD1|TRBJ2-1|.|TRBV7-8
TGTGCCAGCAGCTTAGATAACAGGGGTTTGCAGTTCTTC
CASSLDNRGLQFF
>.|TRBJ1-2|.|TRBV19
TGTGCCAGTACCCTTCGGACGGAGTATAACTATGGCTACACCTTC
CASTLRTEYNYGYTF
>TRBD1|TRBJ1-2|once|TRBV6-6
TGTGCCAGCAGTTACTCGACAGGGGATGGCTACACCTTC
CASSYSTGDGYTF
>.|TRBJ2-7|.|TRBV4-1
TGCGCCAGCAGCCAAGTGGTCCAGCAAACCTACGAGCAGTACTTC
CASSQVVQQTYEQYF
>TRBD1|TRBJ2-2|.|TRBV5-1
TGCGCCAGCACCCTCCGGGGACAGGGGCTATCTTCCGCGAACACCGGGGAGCTGTTTTTT
CASTLRGQGLSSANTGELFF
>.|TRBJ2-5|.|TRBV19
TGTGCCAGTAGTATCGTCGAGGGCCAAGAGACCCAGTACTTC
CASSIVEGQETQYF
>.|TRBJ2-5|.|TRBV5-1
TGCGCCAGCAGCTTGCGTCAAGAGACCCAGTACTTC
CASSLRQETQYF
>TRBD1|TRBJ1-2|.|TRBV25-1
TGTGCCAGCAGCCACTCGACAGGGTATGGCTACACCTTC
CASSHSTGYGYTF
>TRBD2|TRBJ2-3|.|TRBV28
TGTGCCAGTTTGGGGGGGGATACGCAGTATTTT
CASLGGDTQYF
>TRBD2|TRBJ2-2|.|TRBV2
TGTGCCAGCAGTGAACGGCTAGCGGGTACCGGGGAGCTGTTTTTT
CASSERLAGTGELFF
>TRBD2|TRBJ2-7|.|TRBV10-3
TGTGCCATCACCCTAGCGGGGGGCGAGCAGTACTTC
CAITLAGGEQYF
>.|TRBJ2-5|.|TRBV5-4
TGTGCCAGCAGCCCCCGTGAGGTGCTTGCTGAGACCCAGTACTTC
CASSPREVLAETQYF
>TRBD1|TRBJ2-3|.|TRBV5-4
TGTGCTGAAGGGACAGCATATGAGGATACGCAGTATTTT
CAEGTAYEDTQYF
>.|TRBJ2-2|.|TRBV2
TGTGCCAGCAGCCTTTCCAGGATGGGCGGGGAGCTGTTTTTT
CASSLSRMGGELFF
>.|TRBJ2-1|.|TRBV6-1
TGTGCCAGCAGTGAATTCACCCCGGGACCCTTTGATGAGCAGTTCTTC
CASSEFTPGPFDEQFF
>TRBD1|TRBJ2-2|.|TRBV15
TGTGCCACCAGCAGAGCGCAGGGGGCGCTCACCGGGGAGCTGTTTTTT
CATSRAQGALTGELFF
>TRBD2|TRBJ2-3|.|TRBV11-3
TGTGCCAGCAGCCGAGGGACTAGCGGGGACACAGATACGCAGTATTTT
CASSRGTSGDTDTQYF
>.|TRBJ2-6|.|TRBV5-1
TGCGCCAGCAGCTCCGACACCTCTGGGGCCAACGTCCTGACTTTC
CASSSDTSGANVLTF
>.|TRBJ2-7|once|TRBV6-5
TGTGCCAGCAGTTACTCCCGTTCTCCATCCTACGAGCAGTACTTC
CASSYSRSPSYEQYF
>TRBD2|TRBJ2-7|once|TRBV11-1
TGTGCCAGCAGCCCCTCCGGGACTAGCGGGAAGGCCTACCACGAGCAGTACTTC
CASSPSGTSGKAYHEQYF